The 25 T cell receptor beta chains given below trace back to one sample, sequenced in a study of shared T cell receptors in the human thymus. Only in-frame clones appear in the TCRdb table, and some are missing; sequencing was by immunoSEQ multiplex PCR. The sample yields hundreds of thousands of clones, around 87% seen once. The sample also formed part of further work on human thymus T cells.

Sequencing input: thymocytes. The receptors come from a boy under two years old with a congenital heart defect.

The chain combines TRBV5-1 with TRBJ2-7, with D tentatively TRBD2 (5 bases). Deletions cut 2 bases from V and 2 bases from J, with 11 bases between. The CDR3 length is 14 residues. In germline, CDR1 is SGHRS, CDR2 YFSETQ. DNA of the CDR3: TGCGCCAGCAGCTTCCCGGACGGGACCTACGAGCAGTACTTC. Its protein product is CASSFPDGTYEQYF.

The CDR3 loop reads CASSVVPGGLSYNEQFF. The CDR3 DNA follows: TGTGCCAGCAGCGTAGTCCCGGGAGGCCTCTCCTACAATGAGCAGTTCTTC. The V gene is TRBV9, the J gene TRBJ2-1; 7 nucleotides align to TRBD2. V gave up 0 bases and J gave up 0 bases; unmatched junction bases: 6. The CDR3 runs to 17 residues. Germline CDR1 reads SGDLS; CDR2 reads YYNGEE.

The rearrangement joins TRBV6-1 to TRBJ1-3; D is unclear. The CDR3 is 14 amino acids. The germline V gene encodes CDR1 MNHNS and CDR2 SASEGT. V lost 4 bases and J lost 0, with 7 bases in between. DNA of the CDR3: TGTGCCAGCAGTGCTACGGGCTCTGGAAACACCATATATTTT. It yields the protein CASSATGSGNTIYF.

This clone was picked up a small number of times. V is TRBV6-1 and J is TRBJ2-7; D is perhaps TRBD1 (5 bases). Germline V gene lookup returns CDR1 MNHNS and CDR2 SASEGT. Trimming removed 10 bases from V and 5 bases from J, with 12 bases in between. The length of the CDR3 is 11 residues. This CDR3 reads CATKEGDEQYF. Written as DNA, the CDR3 is TGTGCCACAAAGGAAGGGGACGAGCAGTACTTC.

With respect to this clone: In the same sample, other DNA sequences code for this CDR3. This chain joins TRBV4-3 and TRBJ2-5; a possible D gene is TRBD2 (6 bases). This CDR3 spans 13 amino acids. CDR1 LGHNA and CDR2 YSLEER come from the germline V gene. With 0 bases removed from V and 5 bases from J, the gap between germline ends came to 7 bases. The CDR3 bases are TGCGCCAGCAGCCAAGAACGGGGGGAGACCCAGTACTTC. Its protein is CASSQERGETQYF.

The chain is built from TRBV30 and TRBJ2-1; 7 bases map to TRBD2. Germline V CDR1 and CDR2: GTSNPN, SVGIG (reference sequence). The CDR3 is made up of 12 amino acids. Losses at the gene ends were 2 bases for V and 6 bases for J; bases not matched to a gene: 1. CDR3 protein: CAWSLAGNEQFF. Here the CDR3 DNA reads TGTGCCTGGAGTTTAGCGGGCAATGAGCAGTTCTTC. Variable domain in full (rest from reference TRBV30 and TRBJ2-1): SQTIHQWPATLVQPVGSPLSLECTVEGTSNPNLYWYRQAAGRGLQLLFYSVGIGQISSEVPQNLSASRPQDRQFILSSKKLLLSDSGFYLCAWSLAGNEQFFGPGTRLTVL.

DNA for the CDR3: TGCATGGGGGGGAGGACAGGGGAAGCTTTCTTT. This translates into CMGGRTGEAFF. The J gene is TRBJ1-1, the V gene TRBV20-1, with TRBD1 matching 8 bases. Germline values: CDR1 DFQATT, CDR2 SNEGSKA (reference sequence). This CDR3 has 11 amino acids.

In regard to this clone: The junction departs from the called germline gene at one end, perhaps through a read error. The chain recombines TRBV7-7 with TRBJ2-3; 12 nucleotides match TRBD1. The CDR3 sequence is 18 residues long. CDR1 is SSHAT, CDR2 FNYEAQ, per germline (reference sequence). In DNA, the CDR3 is TGTGCTAGCAGCGAAAGAACCGGGACAGGGGGCCTCACAGATACGCAGTATTTT. Translation gives CASSERTGTGGLTDTQYF.

The V gene is TRBV6-5, the J gene TRBJ2-6; D call uncertain. The germline CDR1 and CDR2 sequences are MNHEY and SVGAGI. The CDR3 runs to 15 residues. V was cut by 5 bases and J by 0 bases, with 8 bases left in between. CDR3 sequence reads: CASSRVPSGANVLTF. CDR3 in DNA: TGTGCCAGCAGTCGGGTCCCCTCTGGGGCCAACGTCCTGACTTTC.

CDR3 sequence: CAISVGQGVAFF. The CDR3 DNA is TGTGCCATCAGTGTGGGGCAGGGCGTAGCTTTCTTT. The rearrangement links TRBV10-3 to TRBJ1-1; the D gene is possibly TRBD1 (5 bases). Trimming left V 4 bases short and J 10 bases short, with 13 bases between. Germline V gene sequence: CDR1 ENHRY, CDR2 SYGVKD. This CDR3 region has 12 residues.

J is TRBJ2-1 and V is TRBV10-3, with 8 bases lining up with TRBD1. Germline V CDR1 and CDR2: ENHRY, SYGVKD. The CDR3 is 12 residues long. Unmatched junction bases numbered 9, after V lost 6 bases and J lost 14 bases. The DNA of the CDR3 is TGTGCCATCAGGATAGGGACAGGAAGTAAGTTCTTC. Residues: CAIRIGTGSKFF.

The chain joins TRBV11-2 to TRBJ1-1; no reliable D call. CDR1 is SGHAT, CDR2 FQNNGV, per germline. V dropped 3 bases and J dropped 3 bases, with 14 bases sitting between them. The CDR3 is 15 amino acids. CDR3 nucleotides: TGTGCCAGCAGCTTTCGAATAGAAAACTACACTGAAGCTTTCTTT. Translation: CASSFRIENYTEAFF.

The rearrangement links TRBV4-3 to TRBJ1-2; no definite D call. V dropped 0 bases and J dropped 8 bases, with 19 bases sitting between them. Germline values: CDR1 LGHNA, CDR2 YSLEER. The CDR3 totals 16 residues. CDR3 in amino acids: CASSQDQHIQMHGYTF. The DNA for the CDR3 is TGCGCCAGCAGCCAAGATCAGCATATACAGATGCACGGCTACACCTTC.

The J gene is TRBJ2-1, the V gene TRBV27; no reliable D call. Trimming took 4 bases from V and 3 from J, leaving 10 bases between them. The CDR3 is made up of 14 amino acids. Germline V gene lookup returns CDR1 MNHEY and CDR2 SMNVEV (reference sequence). For the CDR3, the DNA is TGTGCCAGCAGTTGGCCCCCGTACTACAATGAGCAGTTCTTC. It codes for CASSWPPYYNEQFF.

The rearrangement links TRBV5-6 to TRBJ2-3, with D possibly TRBD1 on 6 matching bases. V lost 1 base to trimming and J lost 3 bases, with 15 bases between them. Germline CDR1 reads SGHDT; CDR2 reads YYEEEE. The CDR3 sequence is 16 residues long. CDR3 region: CASSLRAGRGTDTQYF. In DNA form, the CDR3 reads TGTGCCAGCAGCTTGAGGGCAGGCAGGGGAACAGATACGCAGTATTTT.

This chain's CDR3 is CASSSDRDHTDTQYF. CDR3 DNA: TGTGCCAGCAGCTCCGACAGGGATCACACAGATACGCAGTATTTT. The gene calls are TRBV7-9 and TRBJ2-3; 7 bases align to TRBD1. After removal of 4 bases from V and 2 bases from J, the junction contained 6 bases not matched to a gene. The CDR3 is made up of 15 amino acids. CDR1 SEHNR and CDR2 FQNEAQ come from the germline V gene (reference sequence).

The chain links TRBV11-2 to TRBJ1-1; 8 bases line up with TRBD1. Per the germline V gene, CDR1 is SGHAT and CDR2 is FQNNGV. V was clipped by 0 bases and J by 4 bases; unmatched bases: 10. This CDR3 region has 17 residues. The CDR3 nucleotides are TGTGCCAGCAGCTTAGATCCCCCAGCCGACAGGGGCACTGAAGCTTTCTTT. It yields the protein CASSLDPPADRGTEAFF.

This clone was observed a single time. In the same sample, other DNA sequences code for this CDR3. V usage is TRBV15 and J usage is TRBJ2-7; D is undetermined. The CDR3 is 13 amino acids. The ends were cut back, 0 bases at V and 3 bases at J, with 6 bases in the middle. Germline CDR1 reads LNHNV; CDR2 reads YYDKDF (reference sequence). The CDR3 nucleotides read TGTGCCACCAGCAGAGACTACGGCTACGAGCAGTACTTC. This encodes CATSRDYGYEQYF.

The rearrangement joins TRBV9 to TRBJ1-4; 9 bases are a match to TRBD1. Unmatched junction bases numbered 15, after V lost 5 bases and J lost 4 bases. The CDR3 sequence is 18 residues long. The germline CDR1 and CDR2 sequences are SGDLS and YYNGEE. This CDR3 is CASSTSRDRELNNEKLFF. For the CDR3, the DNA is TGTGCCAGCAGTACGTCCCGGGACAGGGAACTAAATAATGAAAAACTGTTTTTT.

The J gene is TRBJ1-5, the V gene TRBV5-8; D call uncertain. The ends were cut back, 5 bases at V and 6 bases at J, with 6 bases in the middle. CDR1 is SGHTS and CDR2 is YDEGEE in the germline V gene. The CDR3 has 11 amino acids. This CDR3 is CASSRSQPQHF. The CDR3 DNA reads as TGTGCCAGCAGTAGGAGTCAGCCCCAGCATTTT.

The chain couples TRBV5-4 to TRBJ2-6; no reliable D call. The CDR3 covers 15 residues. The V and J ends lost 0 bases and 1 base respectively, with 5 bases between them. Germline-derived CDR1 and CDR2 are SGHNT and YYREEE (reference sequence). CDR3: CASSLAFSGANVLTF. The CDR3 DNA sequence: TGTGCCAGCAGCTTGGCCTTTTCTGGGGCCAACGTCCTGACTTTC.

The chain recombines TRBV4-1 with TRBJ2-7, with D possibly being TRBD2 (8 bases). The CDR3 runs to 18 residues. CDR1 MGHRA and CDR2 YSYEKL come from the germline V gene. The germline V and J ends were trimmed by 3 bases and 5 bases, with 26 bases remaining between them. The CDR3 DNA reads as TGCGCCAGCAGCCAGGAAGTGACAGGGACTAGGTTTACCGACGAGCAGTACTTC. It codes for CASSQEVTGTRFTDEQYF.

J is TRBJ2-7 and V is TRBV7-9, with a weak D call TRBD1 (5 bases). V gave up 6 bases and J gave up 1 base, with 19 bases separating them. The length of the CDR3 is 16 residues. Looked up from germline, CDR1 is SEHNR and CDR2 is FQNEAQ (reference sequence). In DNA form, the CDR3 reads TGTGCCAGCAGATCAACAGGTCCCACCTTTTCCTACGAGCAGTACTTC. Its translation is CASRSTGPTFSYEQYF.

The chain links TRBV5-4 to TRBJ2-3, with TRBD2 as a possible D gene (5 bases). The CDR3 is 17 residues long. In germline, CDR1 is SGHNT, CDR2 YYREEE (reference sequence). Trimming stripped 4 bases from V and 3 bases from J, with 21 bases between. CDR3 amino acids: CASSPYSDGKGTDTQYF. The CDR3 coding sequence is TGTGCCAGCAGCCCCTACTCGGACGGGAAAGGGACAGATACGCAGTATTTT. The whole variable domain, remainder taken from reference TRBV5-4 and TRBJ2-3, is ETGVTQSPTHLIKTRGQQVTLRCSSQSGHNTVSWYQQALGQGPQFIFQYYREEENGRGNFPPRFSGLQFPNYSSELNVNALELDDSALYLCASSPYSDGKGTDTQYFGPGTRLTVL.

This clone was seen more than once but under ten times. The V call is TRBV19, the J call TRBJ2-7; D may be TRBD1 (7 bases). V shed 5 bases and J shed 6 bases, with 17 bases lying between them. Germline CDR1 is LNHDA and CDR2 is SQIVND (reference sequence). The CDR3 extends over 14 amino acids. As DNA, the CDR3 is TGTGCCAGTAGTCGAGGACAGGCCGGGGGCGAGCAGTACTTC. Protein sequence: CASSRGQAGGEQYF.